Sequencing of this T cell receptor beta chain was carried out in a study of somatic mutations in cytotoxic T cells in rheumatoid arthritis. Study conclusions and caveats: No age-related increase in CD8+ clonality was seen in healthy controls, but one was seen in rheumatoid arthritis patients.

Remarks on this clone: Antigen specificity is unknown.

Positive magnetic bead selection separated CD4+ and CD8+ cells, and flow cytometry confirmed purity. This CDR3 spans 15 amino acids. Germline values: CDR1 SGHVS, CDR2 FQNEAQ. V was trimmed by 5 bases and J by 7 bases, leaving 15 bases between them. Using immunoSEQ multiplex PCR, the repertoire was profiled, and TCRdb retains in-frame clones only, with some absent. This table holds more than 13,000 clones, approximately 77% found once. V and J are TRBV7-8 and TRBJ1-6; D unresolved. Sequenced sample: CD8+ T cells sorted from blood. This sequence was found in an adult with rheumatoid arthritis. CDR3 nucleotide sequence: TGTGCCAGCAGCCTCCTTGAGATTCGAAATTCACCCCTCCACTTT. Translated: CASSLLEIRNSPLHF.